A single sample is the source of the 2 T cell receptor beta chains below, sequenced in a study of shared clonotypes between healthy human individuals. CD45RO-negative CD8 cells positively selected for CCR7 made up the naive population, which excluded terminally differentiated effector memory CD45RA+ cells. Method: immunoSEQ multiplex PCR; TCRdb's copy keeps in-frame clones and lacks some. The data contain 1.5 million to 2.5 million clones, around 96% of them singletons. Sequencing was carried out using naive CD8+ T cells sorted from blood. Receptors originate from a man younger than 30 in good health.

This clone has just one count. For the CDR3, the DNA is TGTGCCAGCAGCAAGGGACAGGAAAATTCACCCCTCCACTTT. As protein: CASSKGQENSPLHF. The chain employs TRBV9 and TRBJ1-6; 8 nucleotides agree with TRBD1. From germline, CDR1 is SGDLS and CDR2 YYNGEE. This CDR3 comprises 14 residues. J gave up 7 bases and V 4 bases, and 4 bases lay outside the gene matches.

V is TRBV28 and J is TRBJ2-7, with unresolved D. The CDR3 is 15 amino acids. From germline, CDR1 is MDHEN and CDR2 SYDVKM. V was clipped by 2 bases and J by 0 bases, with 11 bases between them. In DNA form, the CDR3 reads TGTGCCAGCAGTTTAGGGCTGGGATACTCCTACGAGCAGTACTTC. Its protein product is CASSLGLGYSYEQYF.